The next 27 T cell receptor beta chains were all read from a single sample in a study of PD-1 blockade in classical Hodgkin lymphoma. Here immunoSEQ multiplex PCR was the method, and the copy in TCRdb shows in-frame clones only, minus some. The table shows approximately 36,000 clones, with around 63% occurring only once. Each patient experienced a relapse that followed autologous stem cell transplantation, and brentuximab vedotin exposure varied. This specimen consisted of peripheral blood mononuclear cells (PBMCs), obtained before the second cycle of nivolumab. The receptors come from a human donor with classical Hodgkin lymphoma.

CDR3 loop: CASMAGSSYNSPLHF. For the CDR3, the DNA is TGTGCCAGTATGGCGGGGAGCTCCTATAATTCACCCCTCCACTTT. The rearrangement uses TRBV19 and TRBJ1-6; D is unresolved. V dropped 7 bases and J dropped 0 bases, with 10 bases sitting between them. The germline V gene encodes CDR1 LNHDA and CDR2 SQIVND (reference sequence). The CDR3 spans 15 residues.

CDR3 bases: TGTGCCAGCAGGGCCGGGCCGCACACTGAAGCTTTCTTT. This sequence encodes CASRAGPHTEAFF. The chain couples TRBV6-6 to TRBJ1-1; unclear D gene. The length of the CDR3 is 13 residues. Trimming removed 6 bases at V and 3 bases at J, with 11 bases between. In germline, CDR1 is MNHNY, CDR2 SVGAGI (reference sequence).

This clone showed up just a few times. J is TRBJ2-7 and V is TRBV5-1; 9 bases fit TRBD1. This CDR3 is 17 amino acids long. The J segment lost 2 bases and the V segment lost 4 bases, leaving 13 bases of the junction unmatched. CDR1 is SGHRS and CDR2 is YFSETQ in the germline V gene. The DNA of the CDR3 is TGCGCCAGCAGCCCAAGGTCCACAGGGGGCGCGACCTACGAGCAGTACTTC. Translating gives CASSPRSTGGATYEQYF. Full variable domain (outside the CDR3, taken from reference TRBV5-1 and TRBJ2-7): KAGVTQTPRYLIKTRGQQVTLSCSPISGHRSVSWYQQTPGQGLQFLFEYFSETQRNKGNFPGRFSGRQFSNSRSEMNVSTLELGDSALYLCASSPRSTGGATYEQYFGPGTRLTVT.

This clone was detected ten times or more. The chain has TRBV6-6 and TRBJ2-3; D gene ambiguous. Deletions cut 8 bases from V and 6 bases from J, with 9 bases between. The CDR3 contains 11 residues. Germline V gene data show CDR1 as MNHNY and CDR2 as SVGAGI (reference sequence). The CDR3 DNA reads as TGTGCCAGCCAAGCCCACGATACGCAGTATTTT. Protein sequence: CASQAHDTQYF.

V usage is TRBV5-1 and J usage is TRBJ2-7; TRBD2 agrees at 12 bases. The germline gives CDR1 SGHRS, CDR2 YFSETQ. V was pared by 5 bases and J by 0 bases, with 3 bases of the junction left unmatched. CDR3 size: 15 residues. The CDR3 DNA sequence: TGCGCCAGCAGGCAGACTAGCGGGAGCTCCTACGAGCAGTACTTC. Protein sequence: CASRQTSGSSYEQYF.

The chain links TRBV4-3 to TRBJ2-6, with 7 bases that match TRBD2. The CDR3 is made up of 16 amino acids. CDR1 and CDR2 from the germline V gene are LGHNA and YSLEER. Losses at the gene ends were 1 base for V and 3 bases for J; bases not matched to a gene: 3. CDR3 region: CASSQGSGFGANVLTF. The CDR3 DNA reads TGCGCCAGCAGCCAAGGTAGCGGGTTTGGGGCCAACGTCCTGACTTTC.

The V call is TRBV7-9, the J call TRBJ1-1; D gene uncertain. This CDR3 region has 13 residues. Trimming took off 0 bases at V and 11 bases at J, with 13 bases between the two ends. From germline, CDR1 is SEHNR and CDR2 FQNEAQ (reference sequence). CDR3 residues: CASSLAFPHYAFF. In DNA, the CDR3 is TGTGCCAGCAGCTTAGCATTCCCCCATTACGCTTTCTTT.

This clone was observed once. The rearrangement uses TRBV2 and TRBJ2-3; the match to TRBD2 covers 12 bases. The germline CDR1 and CDR2 sequences are SNHLY and FYNNEI. The CDR3 extends over 16 amino acids. V lost 5 bases to trimming and J lost 2 bases; unmatched junction nucleotides: 5. CDR3 nucleotide sequence: TGTGCCAGCAGTAAGAGGACTAGCGGGACCACAGATACGCAGTATTTT. Translating gives CASSKRTSGTTDTQYF.

The chain uses TRBV7-9 and TRBJ2-5; TRBD1 matches 8 bases. Per the germline V gene, CDR1 is SEHNR and CDR2 is FQNEAQ (reference sequence). The CDR3 contains 15 residues. The ends lost 5 bases at V and 4 bases at J; junction bases unmatched: 9. For the CDR3, the DNA is TGTGCCAGCAGCCAGAACTCAGGGGGCGGAGAGACCCAGTACTTC. Translating gives CASSQNSGGGETQYF. The whole variable domain, remainder taken from reference TRBV7-9 and TRBJ2-5, is DTGVSQNPRHKITKRGQNVTFRCDPISEHNRLYWYRQTLGQGPEFLTYFQNEAQLEKSRLLSDRFSAERPKGSFSTLEIQRTEQGDSAMYLCASSQNSGGGETQYFGPGTRLLVL.

This clone showed up just a few times. The chain combines TRBV7-9 with TRBJ2-5; 9 bases are shared with TRBD2. From germline, CDR1 is SEHNR and CDR2 FQNEAQ (reference sequence). V gave up 1 base and J gave up 0 bases; unmatched junction bases: 12. The CDR3 spans 19 residues. CDR3 protein: CASSLVFWGLASYQETQYF. CDR3 bases: TGTGCCAGCAGCTTAGTATTTTGGGGACTAGCCTCGTACCAAGAGACCCAGTACTTC.

This clone appeared a single time. V usage is TRBV13 and J usage is TRBJ2-2; TRBD2 matches at 9 bases. The trim removed 3 bases at V and 1 base at J, leaving 0 bases unmatched. CDR1 is PRHDT and CDR2 is FYEKMQ in the germline V gene (reference sequence). The CDR3 has 15 amino acids. CDR3 residues: CASSFSGRNTGELFF. The DNA of the CDR3 is TGTGCCAGCAGCTTTAGCGGGAGGAACACCGGGGAGCTGTTTTTT.

The CDR3 loop is CASRSTGLNEKLFF. CDR3 bases: TGTGCCAGCAGGTCGACAGGGCTGAATGAAAAACTGTTTTTT. The V and J genes are TRBV28 and TRBJ1-4, with TRBD1 identical over 7 bases. V lost 6 bases and J lost 5; bases outside the gene matches: 6. The CDR3 has 14 amino acids. Germline CDR1 and CDR2: MDHEN and SYDVKM.

The chain recombines TRBV11-2 with TRBJ2-7; D is possibly TRBD2 (6 bases). The CDR3 length is 15 residues. With 0 bases removed from V and 7 bases from J, the gap between germline ends came to 16 bases. Germline V CDR1 and CDR2: SGHAT, FQNNGV. The CDR3 DNA reads as TGTGCCAGCAGCTTAGATGCCCCGGGGGTTGGAGAGCAGTACTTC. Translating it yields CASSLDAPGVGEQYF.

This clone was seen only a few times. The gene calls are TRBV7-9 and TRBJ2-3; D uncertain. This CDR3 is 15 amino acids long. The germline V gene encodes CDR1 SEHNR and CDR2 FQNEAQ (reference sequence). The ends were cut back, 2 bases at V and 1 base at J, with 10 bases in the middle. The DNA of the CDR3 is TGTGCCAGCAGCTTACTCAGCGCCCGCACAGATACGCAGTATTTT. The encoded protein is CASSLLSARTDTQYF.

This sequence joins TRBV7-2 and TRBJ2-1, with TRBD2 as a possible D gene (6 bases). V was trimmed by 7 bases and J by 11 bases, leaving 21 bases between them. The germline CDR1 and CDR2 sequences are SGHTA and FQGNSA. CDR3 length equals 14 residues. The CDR3 sequence is CASTSRAGEHQQFF. The CDR3 region has the DNA TGTGCCAGCACCTCAAGAGCGGGTGAGCACCAGCAGTTCTTC.

V is TRBV5-5 and J is TRBJ2-6, with 8 bases identical to TRBD2. The V and J ends lost 4 bases and 0 bases, in that order; junction bases with no gene match: 3. The CDR3 sequence is 16 residues long. Germline CDR1 and CDR2: SGHKS and YYEKEE (reference sequence). The CDR3 spells CASSREGNSGANVLTF. CDR3 coding DNA: TGTGCCAGCAGCCGGGAGGGGAACTCTGGGGCCAACGTCCTGACTTTC.

The chain has TRBV19 and TRBJ2-6, with D perhaps TRBD1 or TRBD2 (6 bases each). CDR3 size: 14 residues. Germline CDR1 is LNHDA and CDR2 is SQIVND (reference sequence). Trimming shortened V by 11 bases and J by 4 bases, and 15 bases separated the two germline ends. This chain's CDR3 is CASTGGDGANVLTF. In DNA, the CDR3 is TGTGCCTCCACCGGGGGCGACGGGGCCAACGTCCTGACTTTC.

The chain links TRBV5-4 to TRBJ2-6; D possibly matches TRBD1 or TRBD2 (5 bases each). V gave up 0 bases and J gave up 0 bases, with 13 bases separating them. This CDR3 region has 18 residues. Germline lookup yields CDR1 SGHNT and CDR2 YYREEE (reference sequence). The CDR3 DNA reads TGTGCCAGCAGCTTGGGGGGACCTCGCAGCTCTGGGGCCAACGTCCTGACTTTC. Translated: CASSLGGPRSSGANVLTF.

This sequence joins TRBV20-1 and TRBJ2-7; a possible D gene is TRBD2 (6 bases). This CDR3 spans 11 amino acids. CDR1 and CDR2 from the germline V gene are DFQATT and SNEGSKA (reference sequence). This CDR3 reads CSLPGDREQYF. DNA of the CDR3: TGCAGCCTACCGGGGGATCGCGAGCAGTACTTC.

The rearrangement links TRBV7-2 to TRBJ2-2; 14 bases fit TRBD2. CDR1 is SGHTA, CDR2 FQGNSA, per germline. V was clipped by 5 bases and J by 6 bases; unmatched bases: 2. The CDR3 contains 15 residues. This CDR3 is CASSQGLAGAGELFF. DNA of the CDR3: TGTGCCAGCAGCCAGGGACTAGCGGGAGCCGGGGAGCTGTTTTTT.

The DNA for the CDR3 is TGTGCCAGCAGCTTTTCGACAGGGAAGAAGTTTCCAGGTGAGCAGTTCTTC. Translating it yields CASSFSTGKKFPGEQFF. The chain joins TRBV11-2 to TRBJ2-1; 7 bases line up with TRBD1. The CDR3 totals 17 residues. Germline loops: CDR1 SGHAT, CDR2 FQNNGV. V lost 3 bases and J lost 9; bases outside the gene matches: 17.

The J gene is TRBJ1-1, the V gene TRBV7-9; D uncertain. CDR3 size: 15 residues. Trimming removed 5 bases from V and 1 base from J, with 14 bases in between. CDR1 is SEHNR and CDR2 is FQNEAQ in the germline V gene (reference sequence). The CDR3 DNA reads TGTGCCAGCAGCCTTGGAGGTTCGGGGAACACTGAAGCTTTCTTT. This gives the protein CASSLGGSGNTEAFF.

At least ten counts were recorded for this clone. This chain joins TRBV6-4 and TRBJ2-3, with 7 bases identical to TRBD1. The J segment lost 2 bases and the V segment lost 3 bases, leaving 5 bases of the junction unmatched. This CDR3 region has 15 residues. Germline V gene sequence: CDR1 MRHNA, CDR2 SNTAGT. CDR3 in amino acids: CASSEDREVTDTQYF. The DNA for the CDR3 is TGTGCCAGCAGTGAAGACAGGGAAGTCACAGATACGCAGTATTTT.

The chain combines TRBV10-3 with TRBJ1-1, with D tentatively TRBD1 (5 bases). Trimming removed 6 bases at V and 5 bases at J, with 13 bases between. CDR3 length: 13 amino acids. Germline V gives CDR1 ENHRY, CDR2 SYGVKD. CDR3 coding DNA: TGTGCCATCAGATACGAACAGGTGACTGAAGCTTTCTTT. Residues: CAIRYEQVTEAFF.

The chain joins TRBV7-8 to TRBJ1-4, with D possibly matching TRBD1 (5 bases). This CDR3 comprises 16 residues. In germline, CDR1 is SGHVS, CDR2 FQNEAQ. V lost 2 bases to trimming and J lost 0 bases, with 10 bases between them. CDR3 loop: CASSLRSTATNEKLFF. CDR3 nucleotides: TGTGCCAGCAGCTTAAGGTCGACAGCAACTAATGAAAAACTGTTTTTT.

This clone was seen a handful of times. V usage is TRBV27 and J usage is TRBJ2-7; 11 bases are shared with TRBD2. The CDR3 totals 16 residues. V dropped 3 bases and J dropped 4; count of bases not matched to a gene: 8. The germline V gene encodes CDR1 MNHEY and CDR2 SMNVEV (reference sequence). DNA of the CDR3: TGTGCCAGCAGTTTCGCCCCGGTAGCGGGAGGGTACGAGCAGTACTTC. This translates into CASSFAPVAGGYEQYF.

The V call is TRBV7-9, the J call TRBJ2-7, with 12 bases matching TRBD1. V lost 6 bases to trimming and J lost 6 bases; unmatched junction nucleotides: 6. There are 14 residues in the CDR3. Germline-derived CDR1 and CDR2 are SEHNR and FQNEAQ (reference sequence). The CDR3 DNA reads as TGTGCCAGCAGGACCGGGACAGGGGGCGCCGAGCAGTACTTC. It translates to CASRTGTGGAEQYF.